Below are 24 T cell receptor beta chains sequenced from a single sample in a study of beta chain features in type 1 diabetes. Of the isolated RNA, all was reverse transcribed, and so the sequenced material was expressed TCRB transcripts. Some clones are missing from TCRdb's copy, which holds only in-frame ones; the method was immunoSEQ multiplex PCR. Of 150,000 or so clones in the sample, roughly 11% were seen once. Material for sequencing was central memory CD4+ T cells from blood. These TCRs come from a young man in good health.

This clone was counted only a few times. This CDR3 is CATSRDRDRIYEQYF. Here the CDR3 DNA reads TGTGCCACCAGCAGAGATCGGGACAGAATCTACGAGCAGTACTTC. The chain employs TRBV15 and TRBJ2-7; the match to TRBD1 covers 7 bases. Trimming cost V 0 bases and J 3 bases; bases outside gene matches: 5. Germline V CDR1 and CDR2: LNHNV, YYDKDF (reference sequence). The CDR3 has 15 residues. The full variable domain, its missing parts supplied by reference TRBV15 and TRBJ2-7, is DAMVIQNPRYQVTQFGKPVTLSCSQTLNHNVMYWYQQKSSQAPKLLFHYYDKDFNNEADTPDNFQSRRPNTSFCFLDIRSPGLGDTAMYLCATSRDRDRIYEQYFGPGTRLTVT.

The chain couples TRBV15 to TRBJ2-7; unclear D gene. Germline CDR1 reads LNHNV; CDR2 reads YYDKDF (reference sequence). Trimming stripped 0 bases from V and 0 bases from J, with 6 bases between. The CDR3 length is 14 residues. CDR3 coding DNA: TGTGCCACCAGCAGAGATCTCATCTCCTACGAGCAGTACTTC. Amino acids: CATSRDLISYEQYF.

This clone appeared many times. The rearrangement uses TRBV5-6 and TRBJ2-1, with TRBD2 matching 13 bases. J gave up 7 bases and V 2 bases, and 6 bases lay outside the gene matches. Germline loops: CDR1 SGHDT, CDR2 YYEEEE. This CDR3 has 16 amino acids. This CDR3 is CASSFIPTSGRNEQFF. In DNA form, the CDR3 reads TGTGCCAGCAGCTTTATTCCGACTAGCGGGAGGAATGAGCAGTTCTTC.

This clone has only a few counts. The V and J genes are TRBV5-1 and TRBJ2-5, with 7 bases lining up with TRBD1. CDR1 is SGHRS and CDR2 is YFSETQ in the germline V gene. This CDR3 region has 14 residues. V shed 0 bases and J 4 bases; nucleotides not matched to a gene: 3. CDR3 residues: CASSLESGGETQYF. The CDR3 DNA follows: TGCGCCAGCAGCTTGGAATCAGGGGGAGAGACCCAGTACTTC.

This clone was detected only a few times. The chain recombines TRBV29-1 with TRBJ1-6; D unresolved. Trimming pared 7 bases from V and 9 bases from J, leaving 13 bases between. The CDR3 is 12 residues long. Germline V gene data show CDR1 as SQVTM and CDR2 as ANQGSEA. CDR3: CSEAETRSPLHF. The CDR3 DNA reads as TGCAGCGAGGCAGAAACCCGTTCACCCCTCCACTTT.

This sequence joins TRBV6-6 and TRBJ2-2; D perhaps matches TRBD2 (5 bases). The V gene's germline CDR1 is MNHNY and CDR2 SVGAGI (reference sequence). This CDR3 contains 16 residues. V was clipped by 0 bases and J by 0 bases, with 8 bases between them. The CDR3: CASSYSAGANTGELFF. The CDR3 bases are TGTGCCAGCAGTTACTCGGCCGGGGCGAACACCGGGGAGCTGTTTTTT.

A remark on this clone: A read error is possible here, since a much larger clone lies one base away. The CDR3 DNA follows: TGTGCCAGCGCGGGACAGGGCCTCGAGCAGTACTTC. The encoded protein is CASAGQGLEQYF. J is TRBJ2-7 and V is TRBV18; 9 bases are shared with TRBD1. V lost 8 bases, J lost 6 bases, and 5 bases stayed unmatched. The germline CDR1 and CDR2 sequences are KGHSH and LQKENI. This CDR3 comprises 12 residues.

The chain couples TRBV23-1 to TRBJ2-3, with TRBD1 as a possible D gene (6 bases). TRBV23-1 is an open reading frame whose function is uncertain. This CDR3 has 15 residues. V was shortened by 0 bases and J by 4 bases, with 11 bases between the two germline ends. Here the CDR3 DNA reads TGCGCCAGCAGTCAATCCCCAGGGGCAGCAGATACGCAGTATTTT. It yields the protein CASSQSPGAADTQYF.

This clone was observed a handful of times. The chain uses TRBV29-1 and TRBJ2-7; 8 positions match TRBD2. V shed 5 bases and J 4 bases; nucleotides not matched to a gene: 4. The CDR3 sequence is 12 residues long. CDR1 and CDR2 (germline): SQVTM, ANQGSEA. The CDR3 coding sequence is TGCAGCGTTACCAGCGGGAGATACGAGCAGTACTTC. Translation gives CSVTSGRYEQYF.

This clone was seen a few times. With only one base between it and a far larger clone, this is likely a read error. The chain recombines TRBV13 with TRBJ2-5; D remains unclear. V lost 5 bases to trimming and J lost 3 bases, with 4 bases between them. CDR1 is PRHDT, CDR2 FYEKMQ, per germline (reference sequence). The CDR3 is made up of 11 amino acids. CDR3 sequence (DNA): TGTGCCAGCAGCGCGAAAGAGACCCAGTACTTC. This codes for CASSAKETQYF.

This clone appeared many times. This chain joins TRBV9 and TRBJ2-7, with D perhaps matching TRBD2 (6 bases). V gave up 0 bases and J gave up 1 base, with 8 bases separating them. The CDR3 is 14 amino acids. Germline V lookup: CDR1 SGDLS, CDR2 YYNGEE. The CDR3 bases are TGTGCCAGCAGCGTAGGGGCGGGATCCTACGAGCAGTACTTC. Protein sequence: CASSVGAGSYEQYF.

In its sample, this clone was seen a few times. The chain recombines TRBV7-7 with TRBJ2-1, with 7 bases identical to TRBD2. This CDR3 contains 16 residues. V lost 1 base to trimming and J lost 7 bases; unmatched junction nucleotides: 10. The germline V gene encodes CDR1 SSHAT and CDR2 FNYEAQ (reference sequence). Here the CDR3 reads CASSLGRAGAANEQFF. The CDR3, as DNA: TGTGCCAGCAGCTTAGGACGTGCGGGAGCGGCTAATGAGCAGTTCTTC.

This clone was recorded a few times. The chain carries TRBV28 and TRBJ2-5; possibly TRBD2 for D (6 bases). Trimming stripped 1 base from V and 4 bases from J, with 10 bases between. Germline CDR1 MDHEN, CDR2 SYDVKM. CDR3 size: 14 residues. Here the CDR3 DNA reads TGTGCCAGCAGTTTATTTGAGGGAGGAGAGACCCAGTACTTC. Translated: CASSLFEGGETQYF.

This clone was seen many times. The chain couples TRBV19 to TRBJ2-3; D not resolved. Between the trimmed V and J ends, which lost 1 base and 7 bases, there was a span of 6 bases. Germline CDR1 LNHDA, CDR2 SQIVND (reference sequence). CDR3 length: 12 amino acids. The CDR3 is CASSIVRNTQYF. CDR3 nucleotide sequence: TGTGCCAGTAGTATAGTCCGGAATACGCAGTATTTT.

The V and J genes are TRBV2 and TRBJ1-2; D is possibly TRBD1 (6 bases). V dropped 7 bases and J dropped 8 bases, with 17 bases sitting between them. The CDR3 totals 13 residues. CDR1 is SNHLY and CDR2 is FYNNEI in the germline V gene. This CDR3 reads CASTLGGKSGYTF. The CDR3 DNA reads as TGTGCCAGCACCCTAGGGGGGAAGAGCGGCTACACCTTC.

This clone has only a few counts. The gene calls are TRBV7-2 and TRBJ1-2; no definite D call. The germline V gene encodes CDR1 SGHTA and CDR2 FQGNSA. Deletions cut 9 bases from V and 8 bases from J, with 19 bases between. The CDR3 sequence is 13 residues long. DNA for the CDR3: TGTGCCAGTCGCCCCTCTGCGGGTGGCGGCTACACCTTC. Its protein product is CASRPSAGGGYTF.

This clone was found a few times. The chain combines TRBV10-3 with TRBJ2-3, with D tentatively TRBD2 (6 bases). V shed 7 bases and J shed 4 bases, with 15 bases lying between them. There are 14 residues in the CDR3. The germline V gene has CDR1 ENHRY and CDR2 SYGVKD. The CDR3 reads CAITSGTFSDTQYF. The CDR3, as DNA: TGTGCCATCACCTCGGGGACTTTCTCAGATACGCAGTATTTT.

A few counts support this clone. V usage is TRBV7-3 and J usage is TRBJ2-6, with D unclear. The CDR3 is 19 amino acids. The V gene lost 4 bases and the J gene lost 2 bases, with 21 bases spanning the gap. Per the germline V gene, CDR1 is SGHTA and CDR2 is FQGTGA. CDR3 DNA sequence: TGTGCCAGCAGCTCCGCAGCTGTGGCGAAAAAGGCTGGGGCCAACGTCCTGACTTTC. Residues: CASSSAAVAKKAGANVLTF.

V gene TRBV28 combines with J gene TRBJ1-1, with TRBD1 as a possible D gene (6 bases). Germline V lookup: CDR1 MDHEN, CDR2 SYDVKM. This CDR3 region has 14 residues. Trimming left V 8 bases short and J 0 bases short, with 13 bases between. CDR3 nucleotides: TGTGCCAGCGTCATGAGACAGGTGAACACTGAAGCTTTCTTT. It yields the protein CASVMRQVNTEAFF.

This clone was seen repeatedly, ten times or more. This chain connects TRBV6-1 to TRBJ2-3; D might be TRBD2 (6 bases). CDR1 is MNHNS, CDR2 SASEGT, per germline. V shed 7 bases and J shed 2 bases, with 16 bases lying between them. The CDR3 runs to 15 residues. This CDR3 reads CASTAGGSNTDTQYF. The CDR3 bases are TGTGCCAGCACCGCTGGAGGGTCAAACACAGATACGCAGTATTTT.

This clone was seen a few times. The sample holds other DNA sequences that translate to the same CDR3. J is TRBJ2-5 and V is TRBV20-1; D gene uncertain. V shed 3 bases and J shed 3 bases, with 2 bases lying between them. The CDR3 runs 10 residues. The germline CDR1 and CDR2 sequences are DFQATT and SNEGSKA (reference sequence). The CDR3 DNA is TGCAGTGCTAGGGAAGAGACCCAGTACTTC. Its translation: CSAREETQYF.

This clone came up a few times. The gene calls are TRBV7-9 and TRBJ1-1, with a tentative D call TRBD1 (5 bases). This CDR3 contains 15 residues. Germline lookup yields CDR1 SEHNR and CDR2 FQNEAQ (reference sequence). Between the trimmed V and J ends, which lost 5 bases and 0 bases, there was a span of 13 bases. For the CDR3, the DNA is TGTGCCAGCAGCCCCGTGGGGCAGATGAACACTGAAGCTTTCTTT. Protein sequence: CASSPVGQMNTEAFF.

This clone was counted between two and nine times. V and J are TRBV10-3 and TRBJ1-4; D remains unclear. There are 16 residues in the CDR3. Germline lookup yields CDR1 ENHRY and CDR2 SYGVKD. V shed 5 bases and J shed 3 bases, with 16 bases lying between them. The DNA of the CDR3 is TGTGCCATCAGTCGATCCGGGATCTCCTCTAATGAAAAACTGTTTTTT. The encoded protein is CAISRSGISSNEKLFF.

V and J are TRBV29-1 and TRBJ1-3; 7 bases fit TRBD1. The CDR3 totals 12 residues. CDR1 and CDR2 (germline): SQVTM, ANQGSEA. With V trimmed by 5 bases and J by 6 bases, 4 bases remained unmatched. CDR3 protein: CSVTGAKNTIYF. The CDR3, as DNA: TGCAGCGTTACAGGGGCGAAAAACACCATATATTTT.